The 22 T cell receptor beta chains given below trace back to one sample, sequenced in a study of T cells expressing NK-cell markers (dated by TCRdb to about 2020). Library generation was performed with 5' RACE. Sequencing relied on an Illumina HiSeq 2000. Based on TCRdb reprocessing of the reads, there is one entry per CDR3 protein sequence, and DNA is missing. The sample has 550,000 or so distinct CDR3 sequences on record. Approximately 3.6% of the sample belongs to the ten largest clones. Sequenced: blood T cells: a sorted CD56 or NKG2C T cell subset, CD4+ or CD8+ T cells, or bulk PBMC T cells (not recorded which). These receptors were taken from a man younger than 35 in good health. Donor details come from another sample of the same person, matched by shared clones.

The chain recombines TRBV12-3 or TRBV12-4 with TRBJ2-5; checking the TCRdb D call of TRBD2 is not possible without DNA. This CDR3 has 15 amino acids. CDR3 in amino acids: CASSILAGAQETQYF.

The rearrangement joins TRBV27 to TRBJ2-1; TCRdb reports TRBD2, a call that lacks DNA to check it against. This CDR3 has 15 amino acids. Germline V gives CDR1 MNHEY, CDR2 SMNVEV (reference sequence). CDR3: CASSYISEYLNEQFF.

The chain couples TRBV12-3 or TRBV12-4 to TRBJ1-6. CDR3 size: 14 residues. CDR3 residues: CASSFEGGNSPLHF.

V usage is TRBV7-3 and J usage is TRBJ1-2; TCRdb selects TRBD1, and the lack of DNA leaves this call unchecked. There are 14 residues in the CDR3. Germline CDR1 reads SGHTA; CDR2 reads FQGTGA. Here the CDR3 reads CASSLTDRGWGYTF.

The chain recombines TRBV12-3 or TRBV12-4 with TRBJ2-7; TCRdb proposes TRBD2, but this gene call is untestable without DNA. This CDR3 is built from 14 residues. CDR3 residues: CASSPRAGAYEQYF.

The gene calls are TRBV5-1 and TRBJ1-1; TCRdb lists TRBD1, though no DNA is available to test this call. Per germline, CDR1 SGHRS and CDR2 YFSETQ. The CDR3 contains 16 residues. This CDR3 reads CASSKGTGGMNTEAFF.

The V and J genes are TRBV27 and TRBJ2-3; TCRdb lists TRBD1, though no DNA is available to test this call. This CDR3 is 14 amino acids long. Germline assignment: CDR1 MNHEY and CDR2 SMNVEV (reference sequence). CDR3 in amino acids: CASSTPRHADTQYF.

This chain uses TRBV5-1 with TRBJ2-5. The length of the CDR3 is 13 residues. The V gene's germline CDR1 is SGHRS and CDR2 YFSETQ. CDR3 amino acids: CASSLDTAETQYF.

This sequence joins TRBV6-1 and TRBJ2-7; the D call of TRBD2 rests on TCRdb alone, since no DNA is present to check it. This CDR3 is 19 amino acids long. The V gene's germline CDR1 is MNHNS and CDR2 SASEGT. The CDR3 is CASSLAGTSMEGISYEQYF.

The rearrangement links TRBV10-3 to TRBJ1-1; the TRBD1 assignment by TCRdb is unverifiable without DNA. CDR3 size: 15 residues. Germline values: CDR1 ENHRY, CDR2 SYGVKD. The CDR3 here is CAISRQGGEDTEAFF.

The chain links TRBV6-5 to TRBJ2-7; TCRdb's D call of TRBD2 is untestable without DNA. CDR1 is MNHEY, CDR2 SVGAGI, per germline. This CDR3 spans 15 amino acids. The CDR3 loop is CASSYASGKSYEQYF.

This sequence joins TRBV6-2 or TRBV6-3 and TRBJ1-3; as DNA is missing, the TRBD1 call by TCRdb cannot be tested. Germline V gene lookup returns CDR1 MNHEY and CDR2 SVGEGT. This CDR3 comprises 15 residues. The CDR3 spells CASIYNRDSGNTIYF.

V and J are TRBV4-3 and TRBJ2-2; without DNA, the TCRdb call of TRBD1 cannot be checked. There are 18 residues in the CDR3. CDR1 and CDR2 (germline): LGHNA, YSLEER. CDR3 in amino acids: CASSLVLPGQGIERELFF.

The V gene is TRBV5-1, the J gene TRBJ2-3; the TRBD1 assignment by TCRdb is unverifiable without DNA. This CDR3 has 17 residues. Germline CDR1 SGHRS, CDR2 YFSETQ. This CDR3 reads CASSWTPDIPITDTQYF.

The chain is built from TRBV11-2 and TRBJ2-2; TCRdb returns TRBD2, unconfirmable since there is no DNA. The CDR3 totals 16 residues. CDR1 SGHAT and CDR2 FQNNGV come from the germline V gene. The CDR3 here is CACDGTSGRQGGELFF.

The chain recombines TRBV12-3 or TRBV12-4 with TRBJ2-6; TCRdb's D gene call, TRBD2, goes unchecked for lack of DNA. The CDR3 has 18 residues. The CDR3 reads CASSEGLAGSSGANVLTF.

The chain couples TRBV6-2 or TRBV6-3 to TRBJ1-2; with no DNA, the TCRdb D assignment of TRBD1 cannot be verified. Germline V lookup: CDR1 MNHEY, CDR2 SVGEGT. CDR3 length: 13 amino acids. The CDR3 protein is CASSPRQGHGYTF.

The chain recombines TRBV24-1 with TRBJ2-1; as DNA is missing, the TRBD1 call by TCRdb cannot be tested. The CDR3 has 17 amino acids. Germline V gene sequence: CDR1 KGHDR, CDR2 SFDVKD. CDR3 loop: CATSDTVADTTYNEQFF.

J is TRBJ2-3 and V is TRBV12-3 or TRBV12-4; TCRdb proposes TRBD2, but this gene call is untestable without DNA. This CDR3 is 15 amino acids long. The CDR3 protein is CASSLGLARTDTQYF.

CDR3 amino acids: CSVESGFYGNEQFF. The chain combines TRBV29-1 with TRBJ2-1; with no DNA, the TCRdb D assignment of TRBD1 cannot be verified. The CDR3 extends over 14 amino acids. From germline, CDR1 is SQVTM and CDR2 ANQGSEA.

The genes are TRBV29-1 and TRBJ2-3; TCRdb selects TRBD1, and the lack of DNA leaves this call unchecked. Germline assignment: CDR1 SQVTM and CDR2 ANQGSEA. CDR3 size: 13 residues. This CDR3 is CSVEPRTTDTQYF.

This chain uses TRBV7-8 with TRBJ2-5; the D gene TCRdb calls, TRBD1, cannot be checked with no DNA. The CDR3 spans 13 residues. Germline CDR1 is SGHVS and CDR2 is FQNEAQ. This chain's CDR3 is CASGRDRGETQYF.